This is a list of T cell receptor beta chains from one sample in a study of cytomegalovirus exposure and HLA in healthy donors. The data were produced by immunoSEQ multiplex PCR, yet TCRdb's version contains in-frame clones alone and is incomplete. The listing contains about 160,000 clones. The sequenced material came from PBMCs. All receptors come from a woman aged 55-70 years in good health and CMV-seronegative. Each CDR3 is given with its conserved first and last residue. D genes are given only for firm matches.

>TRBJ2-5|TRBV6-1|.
TGTGCCAGCAGTGAACGGGGGGCGGGGGAGACCCAGTACTTC
CASSERGAGETQYF
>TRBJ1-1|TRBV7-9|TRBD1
TGTGCCAGCAGTGAGGGACAGGGAGAAACTGAAGCTTTCTTT
CASSEGQGETEAFF
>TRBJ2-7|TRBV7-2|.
TGTGCCAGCAGCTTAGAGACAGGCCCCTACGAGCAGTACTTC
CASSLETGPYEQYF
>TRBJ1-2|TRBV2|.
TGTGCCAGCAGCGACGCCGAGGTGGACTATGGCTACACCTTC
CASSDAEVDYGYTF
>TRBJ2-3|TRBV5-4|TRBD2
TGTGCCAGCAGCCGACCCCTTCCTTTGACTAGCGGGTCGACAGATACGCAGTATTTT
CASSRPLPLTSGSTDTQYF
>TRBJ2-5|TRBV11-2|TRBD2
TGTGCCAGCAGCTTAGATAGCGGGGGGGTGTCTCTCCAAGAGACCCAGTACTTC
CASSLDSGGVSLQETQYF
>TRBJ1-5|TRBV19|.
TGTGCCAGTAGTGCCTTCTCCGGGGGAAATAGCAATCAGCCCCAGCATTTT
CASSAFSGGNSNQPQHF
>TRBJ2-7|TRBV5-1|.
TGCGCCAGCAGCTTATTATCAGGTCCCTACGAGCAGTACTTC
CASSLLSGPYEQYF
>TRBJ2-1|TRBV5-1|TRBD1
TGCGCCAGCAGCCGAATGACGGACAGGGTCAATGAGCAGTTCTTC
CASSRMTDRVNEQFF
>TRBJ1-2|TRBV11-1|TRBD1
TGTGCCAGCAGCTTTCGGGGACAGGGTTCAGGCTACACCTTC
CASSFRGQGSGYTF
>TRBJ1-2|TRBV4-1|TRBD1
TGCGCCAGCAGCCCCGGACAGGGGATCTATGGCTACACCTTC
CASSPGQGIYGYTF
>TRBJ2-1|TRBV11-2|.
TGTGCCAGCAGCTTAGATCAGTTAGCGGCTTTCGCTAACTACAATGAGCAGTTCTTC
CASSLDQLAAFANYNEQFF
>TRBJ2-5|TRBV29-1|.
TGCAGCGTCGACCGCCAGAGAGGGACCCAGTACTTC
CSVDRQRGTQYF
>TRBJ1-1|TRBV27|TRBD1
TGTGCCAGCAGTTTCGACAGGGGCAGGATGAACACTGAAGCTTTCTTT
CASSFDRGRMNTEAFF
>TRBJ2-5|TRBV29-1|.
TGCAGCGTTCTACCCGGCCAGACTCAAGAGACCCAGTACTTC
CSVLPGQTQETQYF
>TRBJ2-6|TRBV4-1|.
TGCGCCAGCAGCCAATCACCAACAGGGTCTGGGGCCAACGTCCTGACTTTC
CASSQSPTGSGANVLTF
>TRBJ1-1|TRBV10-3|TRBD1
TGTGCCATCAGTGAAATGGCAGGGGGCACGAACACTGAAGCTTTCTTT
CAISEMAGGTNTEAFF
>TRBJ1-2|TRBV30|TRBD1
TGTGCCTGGAGTGTAAGGACAGGGGGACTTGATGGCTACACCTTC
CAWSVRTGGLDGYTF